The T cell receptor (beta chain) under discussion was sequenced for a study of T cell responses to AZD1222 COVID-19 vaccine. Data came from immunoSEQ multiplex PCR; TCRdb stores just in-frame clones and leaves some out. The sample contains about 140,000 clones, 85% to 90% of which appear only once. J lost 2 bases, V lost 6 bases, and 5 bases had no gene match. The CDR3 totals 14 residues. Germline CDR1 is LGHNT and CDR2 is FRNRAP. The material sequenced was peripheral blood, taken on day 0 of AZD1222 vaccination. V and J are TRBV12-5 and TRBJ1-2; 8 nucleotides match TRBD1. This TCR came from an adult in good health. CDR3 loop: CASGDNRGNYGYTF. For the CDR3, the DNA is TGTGCTAGTGGGGATAACAGGGGGAACTATGGCTACACCTTC.